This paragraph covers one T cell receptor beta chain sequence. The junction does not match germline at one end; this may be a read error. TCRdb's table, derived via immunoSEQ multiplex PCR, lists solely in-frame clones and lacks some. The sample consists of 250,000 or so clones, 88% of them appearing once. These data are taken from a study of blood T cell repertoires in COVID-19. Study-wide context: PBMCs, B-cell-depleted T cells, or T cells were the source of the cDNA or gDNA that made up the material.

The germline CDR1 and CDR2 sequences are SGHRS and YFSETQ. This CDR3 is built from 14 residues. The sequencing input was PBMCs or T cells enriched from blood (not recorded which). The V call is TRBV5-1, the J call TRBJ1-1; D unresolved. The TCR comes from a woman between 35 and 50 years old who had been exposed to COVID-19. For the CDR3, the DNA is TGTGCCAGCAGCCTGGACGCGATGAACACTGAAGCTTTCTTT. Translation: CASSLDAMNTEAFF.